This note documents a single TCR beta chain sequence. Libraries were prepared by immunoSEQ multiplex PCR; TCRdb keeps only in-frame clonotypes and omits some of them. The sample includes about 430,000 clones, about 87% of them seen just once. The V end was cut by 5 bases, the J end by 6 bases, with 23 bases between. The CDR3 sequence is 16 residues long. Germline V gene lookup returns CDR1 SEHNR and CDR2 FQNEAQ (reference sequence). The record originates from a study of blood T cell repertoires in COVID-19. This sequence originates from a young man with COVID-19, enrolled during active disease. The chain couples TRBV7-9 to TRBJ2-7, with D perhaps matching TRBD2 (7 bases). The sample taken for sequencing was peripheral blood. Here the CDR3 reads CASSGGGGTSAGEQYF. The CDR3 coding sequence is TGTGCCAGCAGCGGAGGGGGGGGCACTTCGGCTGGCGAGCAGTACTTC.